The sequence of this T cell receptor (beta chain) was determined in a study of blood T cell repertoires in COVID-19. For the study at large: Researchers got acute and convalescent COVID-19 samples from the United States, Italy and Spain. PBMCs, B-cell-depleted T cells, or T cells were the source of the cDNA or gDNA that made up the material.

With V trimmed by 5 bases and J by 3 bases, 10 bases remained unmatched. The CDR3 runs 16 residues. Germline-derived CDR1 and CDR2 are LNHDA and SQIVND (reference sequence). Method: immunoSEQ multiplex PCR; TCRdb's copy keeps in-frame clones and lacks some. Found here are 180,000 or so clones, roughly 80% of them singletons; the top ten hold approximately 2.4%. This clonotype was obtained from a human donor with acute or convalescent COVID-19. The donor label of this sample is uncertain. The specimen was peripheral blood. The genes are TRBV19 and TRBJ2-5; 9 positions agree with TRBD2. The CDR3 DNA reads TGTGCCAGTAGTCCCCACCCCCGGACTAGCGAAGAGACCCAGTACTTC. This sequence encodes CASSPHPRTSEETQYF.